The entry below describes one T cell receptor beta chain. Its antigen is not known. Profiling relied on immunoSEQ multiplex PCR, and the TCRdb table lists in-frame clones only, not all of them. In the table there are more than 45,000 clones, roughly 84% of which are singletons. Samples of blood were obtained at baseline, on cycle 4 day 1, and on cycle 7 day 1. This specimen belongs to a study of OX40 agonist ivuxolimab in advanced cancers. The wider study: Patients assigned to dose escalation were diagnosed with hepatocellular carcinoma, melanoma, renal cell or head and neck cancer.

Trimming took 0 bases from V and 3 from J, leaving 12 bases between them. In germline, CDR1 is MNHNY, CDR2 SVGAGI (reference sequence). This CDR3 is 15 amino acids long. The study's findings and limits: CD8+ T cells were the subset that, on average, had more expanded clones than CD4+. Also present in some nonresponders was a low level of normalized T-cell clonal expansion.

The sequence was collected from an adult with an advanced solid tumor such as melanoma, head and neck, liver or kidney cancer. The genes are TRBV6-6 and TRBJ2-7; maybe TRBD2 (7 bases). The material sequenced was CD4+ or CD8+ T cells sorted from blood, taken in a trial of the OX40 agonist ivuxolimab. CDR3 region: CASSYSRGGGYEQYF. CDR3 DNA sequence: TGTGCCAGCAGTTACTCCAGGGGAGGGGGCTACGAGCAGTACTTC.